The clone carrying this T cell receptor (beta chain) has a handful of counts. This record belongs to a study of blood T cell repertoires in COVID-19. V lost 7 bases, J lost 0 bases, and 12 bases lay in between. Germline lookup yields CDR1 SEHNR and CDR2 FQNEAQ (reference sequence). This CDR3 region has 15 residues. In the source study's methods: Estimates of nucleated cell counts were drawn from the amplification of reference gene primers. Assay used: immunoSEQ multiplex PCR; TCRdb lists only in-frame clones, some missing. The DNA was the basis for D and trimming; V, J and clone size are from that table. The sample holds roughly 150,000 clones; 85% are singletons and the top ten take 8.3%.

Material: peripheral blood. The TCR comes from a woman aged 55-70 years with COVID-19, enrolled during active disease. The chain employs TRBV7-9 and TRBJ2-2; D possibly corresponds to TRBD1 (6 bases). The CDR3 sequence is CASKPDSPNTGELFF. The CDR3 region has the DNA TGTGCCAGCAAACCGGACAGTCCGAACACCGGGGAGCTGTTTTTT. The full variable domain, its missing parts supplied by reference TRBV7-9 and TRBJ2-2, is DTGVSQNPRHKITKRGQNVTFRCDPISEHNRLYWYRQTLGQGPEFLTYFQNEAQLEKSRLLSDRFSAERPKGSFSTLEIQRTEQGDSAMYLCASKPDSPNTGELFFGEGSRLTVL.